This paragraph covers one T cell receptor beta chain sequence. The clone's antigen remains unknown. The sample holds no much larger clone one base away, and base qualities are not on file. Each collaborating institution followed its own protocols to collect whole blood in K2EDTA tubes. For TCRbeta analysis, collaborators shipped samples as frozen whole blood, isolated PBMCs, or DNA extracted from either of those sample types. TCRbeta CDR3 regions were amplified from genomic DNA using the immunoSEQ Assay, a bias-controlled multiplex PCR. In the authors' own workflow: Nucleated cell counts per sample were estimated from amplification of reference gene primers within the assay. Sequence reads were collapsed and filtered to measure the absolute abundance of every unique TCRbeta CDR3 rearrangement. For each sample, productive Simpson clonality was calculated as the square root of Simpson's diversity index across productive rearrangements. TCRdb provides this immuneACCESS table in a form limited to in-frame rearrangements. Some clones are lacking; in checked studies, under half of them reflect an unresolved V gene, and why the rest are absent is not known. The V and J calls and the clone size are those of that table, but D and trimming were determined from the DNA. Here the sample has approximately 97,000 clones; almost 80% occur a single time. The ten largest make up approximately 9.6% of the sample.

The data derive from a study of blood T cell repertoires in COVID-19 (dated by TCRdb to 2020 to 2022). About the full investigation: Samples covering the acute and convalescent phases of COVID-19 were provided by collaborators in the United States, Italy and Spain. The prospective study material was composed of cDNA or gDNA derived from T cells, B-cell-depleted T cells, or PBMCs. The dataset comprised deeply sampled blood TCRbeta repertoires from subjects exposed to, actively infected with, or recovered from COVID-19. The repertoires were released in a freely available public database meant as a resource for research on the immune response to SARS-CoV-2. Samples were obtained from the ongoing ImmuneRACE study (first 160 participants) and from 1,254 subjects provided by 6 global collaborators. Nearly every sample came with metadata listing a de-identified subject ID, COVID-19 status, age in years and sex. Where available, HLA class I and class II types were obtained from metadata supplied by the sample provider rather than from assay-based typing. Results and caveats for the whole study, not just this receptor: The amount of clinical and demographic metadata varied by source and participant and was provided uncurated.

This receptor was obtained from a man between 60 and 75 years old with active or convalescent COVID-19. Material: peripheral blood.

The DNA sequence is TGTGCCAGCAGCCACGGACAGGGGGCATACTATGGCTACACCTTC. Its translation reads: CASSHGQGAYYGYTF. The rearranged chain carries TRBV28 and TRBJ1-2; TRBD1 aligns with 11 central bases. Trimming leaves V shorter by 6 bases and J shorter by 3 bases, with the junction holding 6 bases beyond the gene matches. The germline V gene specifies MDHEN as CDR1 and SYDVKM as CDR2. Inclusive of the bounding cysteine and phenylalanine, the CDR3 is 15 residues long. The kept DNA is CDR3 alone, 45 bases in frame from the first base.